A single sample is the source of the 30 T cell receptor beta chains below, sequenced in a study of identical twins. TCRdb reprocessed the 5' RACE reads with MiXCR, giving one entry per CDR3 protein. This table has more than 1.5 million distinct CDR3 sequences, 32% appearing once. The material sequenced was cord blood. The origin of the receptors is a newborn girl in good health.

The V gene is TRBV25-1, the J gene TRBJ2-1; TRBD2 matches at 10 bases. Germline CDR1 and CDR2: MGHDK and SYGVNS. This CDR3 comprises 17 residues. Trimming at V came to 3 bases and at J to 6 bases, leaving 11 bases not matched to a gene. The CDR3 DNA sequence: TGTGCCAGCAGTGAGGTACGCCTAGCGGGAGAGGCCAATGAGCAGTTCTTC. The encoded protein is CASSEVRLAGEANEQFF.

This clonotype was seen many times. CDR3 loop: CSVEDGTVEKLFF. The CDR3 DNA is TGCAGCGTTGAAGACGGAACAGTTGAAAAACTGTTTTTT. V is TRBV29-1 and J is TRBJ1-4; D gene unclear. The CDR3 loop spans 13 amino acids. CDR1 and CDR2 from the germline V gene are SQVTM and ANQGSEA. The V gene lost 0 bases and the J gene lost 7 bases, with 9 bases spanning the gap.

In regard to this clonotype: An end of the junction does not agree with germline; a read error may underlie this. The chain joins TRBV4-2 to TRBJ1-5; TRBD1 aligns across 12 bases. The V gene's germline CDR1 is LGHNA and CDR2 YNFKEQ. CDR3 size: 15 residues. The CDR3 DNA reads TGTGCCGGCAGCCAAGCGGGACAGGGGGCACAGCCCCAGCATTTT. Protein sequence: CAGSQAGQGAQPQHF.

This clonotype is a singleton in its sample. V gene TRBV25-1 combines with J gene TRBJ2-7; D assignment may be TRBD1 or TRBD2 (5 bases each). The CDR3 consists of 13 residues. Germline CDR1 is MGHDK and CDR2 is SYGVNS. The ends were cut back, 2 bases at V and 6 bases at J, with 11 bases in the middle. The CDR3 is CASSEGGLGEQYF. DNA of the CDR3: TGTGCCAGCAGTGAAGGGGGTTTGGGCGAGCAGTACTTC.

The chain joins TRBV29-1 to TRBJ1-5; tentatively, D is TRBD1 (5 bases). Between the trimmed V and J ends, which lost 4 bases and 3 bases, there was a span of 10 bases. This CDR3 spans 13 amino acids. Germline CDR1 and CDR2: SQVTM and ANQGSEA. This CDR3 is CSVGGLDNQPQHF. CDR3 nucleotides: TGCAGCGTTGGGGGACTGGACAATCAGCCCCAGCATTTT.

The chain joins TRBV11-1 to TRBJ2-5; no firm D call. Germline V gene lookup returns CDR1 SGHAT and CDR2 FQDESV (reference sequence). The V end was cut by 0 bases, the J end by 2 bases, with 7 bases between. This CDR3 has 14 residues. CDR3: CASSLAALQETQYF. CDR3 nucleotide sequence: TGTGCCAGCAGCTTAGCAGCCCTGCAAGAGACCCAGTACTTC.

V gene TRBV20-1 combines with J gene TRBJ2-7; 12 bases are shared with TRBD2. V lost 3 bases to trimming and J lost 1 base; unmatched junction nucleotides: 1. The CDR3 is 14 amino acids. Germline values: CDR1 DFQATT, CDR2 SNEGSKA (reference sequence). The CDR3 spells CSASGLAGSYEQYF. The CDR3 nucleotides are TGCAGTGCTAGCGGACTAGCGGGATCCTACGAGCAGTACTTC.

The V and J genes are TRBV20-1 and TRBJ2-7, with TRBD2 matching 12 bases. Germline assignment: CDR1 DFQATT and CDR2 SNEGSKA (reference sequence). The CDR3 contains 15 residues. The V segment lost 3 bases and the J segment 3 bases; nucleotides outside the gene matches: 6. This CDR3 is CSASAPTSGGYEQYF. The CDR3 DNA reads as TGCAGTGCTAGCGCCCCGACTAGCGGGGGCTACGAGCAGTACTTC.

This chain links TRBV7-8 with TRBJ1-2; tentative D call: TRBD1 (6 bases). Trimming pared 2 bases from V and 2 bases from J, leaving 12 bases between. CDR3 size: 15 residues. Germline V gene data show CDR1 as SGHVS and CDR2 as FQNEAQ. The CDR3 DNA sequence: TGTGCCAGCAGCTTAATGGGTACAGGGAACTATGGCTACACCTTC. Translation gives CASSLMGTGNYGYTF. Looking up the rest from reference TRBV7-8 and TRBJ1-2 gives the full variable domain: GAGVSQSPRYKVAKRGQDVALRCDPISGHVSLFWYQQALGQGPEFLTYFQNEAQLDKSGLPSDRFFAERPEGSVSTLKIQRTQQEDSAVYLCASSLMGTGNYGYTFGSGTRLTVV.

The chain combines TRBV4-1 with TRBJ1-5, with unresolved D. CDR1 is MGHRA and CDR2 is YSYEKL in the germline V gene. The CDR3 covers 16 residues. V gave up 4 bases and J gave up 1 base, with 14 bases separating them. As DNA, the CDR3 is TGCGCCAGCAGCCTTCTGCCGACCGTAAGCAATCAGCCCCAGCATTTT. Protein: CASSLLPTVSNQPQHF.

This chain links TRBV12-3 or TRBV12-4 with TRBJ2-3, with 11 bases lining up with TRBD2. The CDR3 totals 17 residues. J lost 4 bases, V lost 1 base, and 7 bases had no gene match. CDR3 in amino acids: CASSLGASGRRPDTQYF. The CDR3 DNA is TGTGCCAGCAGTTTAGGAGCTAGCGGGAGGAGGCCAGATACGCAGTATTTT.

The rearrangement uses TRBV3-1 and TRBJ2-7, with 8 bases fitting TRBD2. This CDR3 region has 15 residues. V trimming: 0 bases; J trimming: 5 bases; junction bases outside the gene matches: 6. The germline gives CDR1 LGHDT, CDR2 YNNKEL (reference sequence). CDR3 sequence reads: CASSQDVGRGDEQYF. The CDR3 region has the DNA TGTGCCAGCAGCCAAGACGTCGGGAGGGGGGACGAGCAGTACTTC.

This clonotype came up many times. The chain has TRBV9 and TRBJ2-4; D may be TRBD2 (6 bases). Germline values: CDR1 SGDLS, CDR2 YYNGEE. Trimming pared 0 bases from V and 8 bases from J, leaving 9 bases between. This CDR3 comprises 13 residues. DNA of the CDR3: TGTGCCAGCAGCGTAGTTCCGGGAGACATTCAGTACTTC. Encoded protein: CASSVVPGDIQYF. The variable domain in full, completed from reference TRBV9 and TRBJ2-4, reads DSGVTQTPKHLITATGQRVTLRCSPRSGDLSVYWYQQSLDQGLQFLIQYYNGEERAKGNILERFSAQQFPDLHSELNLSSLELGDSALYFCASSVVPGDIQYFGAGTRLSVL.

This clonotype was detected only once. V and J are TRBV6-2 or TRBV6-3 and TRBJ2-1; D is perhaps TRBD2 (6 bases). The V end was cut by 4 bases, the J end by 0 bases, with 10 bases between. Per the germline V gene, CDR1 is MNHEY and CDR2 is SVGEGT. The CDR3 has 15 residues. CDR3 DNA: TGTGCCAGCAGTTGGGACTGGGTCTCCTACAATGAGCAGTTCTTC. Translated: CASSWDWVSYNEQFF.

The genes are TRBV13 and TRBJ2-3; D might be TRBD1 (5 bases). CDR1 PRHDT and CDR2 FYEKMQ come from the germline V gene (reference sequence). Trimming left V 6 bases short and J 6 bases short, with 19 bases between. The CDR3 has 15 amino acids. CDR3 sequence reads: CASSSGSKYMDTQYF. CDR3 DNA sequence: TGTGCCAGCAGTTCAGGGTCCAAATACATGGATACGCAGTATTTT.

This chain joins TRBV7-9 and TRBJ2-7, with a weak D call TRBD1 (6 bases). Germline V gene data show CDR1 as SEHNR and CDR2 as FQNEAQ (reference sequence). V was pared by 6 bases and J by 7 bases, with 19 bases between. The CDR3 consists of 14 residues. The CDR3 here is CASSSRDTLREQYF. The CDR3 DNA reads as TGTGCCAGCAGTTCCCGGGACACCCTACGTGAGCAGTACTTC.

The V call is TRBV6-5, the J call TRBJ2-7, with D possibly matching TRBD1 (6 bases). CDR3 length: 15 residues. From germline, CDR1 is MNHEY and CDR2 SVGAGI. V lost 1 base, J lost 0 bases, and 10 bases lay in between. The CDR3 coding sequence is TGTGCCAGCAGTTACTACCGGGACAACTCCTACGAGCAGTACTTC. Translated: CASSYYRDNSYEQYF.

V and J are TRBV5-4 and TRBJ2-1; TRBD2 agrees at 9 bases. This CDR3 contains 15 residues. Per the germline V gene, CDR1 is SGHNT and CDR2 is YYREEE (reference sequence). With 4 bases clipped from V and 2 bases from J, the junction kept 4 bases outside the gene matches. The CDR3 DNA sequence: TGTGCCAGCAGCGGCGGCGGGGGGGCCTACAATGAGCAGTTCTTC. Translating it yields CASSGGGGAYNEQFF.

As for this clonotype: A read error may produce the germline difference seen at one junction end. DNA of the CDR3: TGTGCCAGCAGCTTACTAGCGGGGGGTTCCTACAATGAGCAGTACTTC. This encodes CASSLLAGGSYNEQYF. The V gene is TRBV5-1, the J gene TRBJ2-7, with TRBD2 identical over 12 bases. The CDR3 runs 16 residues. Germline V lookup: CDR1 SGHRS, CDR2 YFSETQ.

At least ten counts were recorded for this clonotype. This CDR3 reads CASSVATGWRGGDTQYF. The DNA of the CDR3 is TGTGCCAGCAGCGTAGCCACGGGTTGGCGGGGAGGAGATACGCAGTATTTT. The rearrangement links TRBV9 to TRBJ2-3; weak D call: TRBD2 (6 bases). The CDR3 contains 17 residues. Trimming stripped 0 bases from V and 5 bases from J, with 19 bases between. Germline loops: CDR1 SGDLS, CDR2 YYNGEE.

The chain is built from TRBV20-1 and TRBJ2-7; D remains unclear. Trimming removed 0 bases at V and 0 bases at J, with 12 bases between. The CDR3 covers 15 residues. The germline gives CDR1 DFQATT, CDR2 SNEGSKA (reference sequence). The CDR3 is CSAREARYSSYEQYF. The CDR3 DNA reads TGCAGTGCTAGAGAGGCCAGGTACAGCTCCTACGAGCAGTACTTC.

The chain has TRBV20-1 and TRBJ1-2, with D perhaps matching TRBD1 (6 bases). This CDR3 is built from 14 residues. CDR1 is DFQATT and CDR2 is SNEGSKA in the germline V gene (reference sequence). V was clipped by 3 bases and J by 1 base, with 12 bases between them. The CDR3 coding sequence is TGCAGTGCTAGTAAGGCAGGGGTTAACTATGGCTACACCTTC. This gives the protein CSASKAGVNYGYTF.

The chain couples TRBV25-1 to TRBJ1-2; 7 bases map to TRBD1. The germline CDR1 and CDR2 sequences are MGHDK and SYGVNS. The J segment lost 5 bases and the V segment lost 4 bases, leaving 7 bases of the junction unmatched. The CDR3 extends over 14 amino acids. CDR3 residues: CASSAGLTGYGYTF. DNA of the CDR3: TGTGCCAGCAGTGCGGGCCTGACAGGGTATGGCTACACCTTC.

This chain joins TRBV29-1 and TRBJ2-3; 12 bases fit TRBD2. The CDR3 extends over 14 amino acids. The germline V gene has CDR1 SQVTM and CDR2 ANQGSEA. Trimming at V came to 7 bases and at J to 2 bases, leaving 4 bases not matched to a gene. CDR3 region: CSGRTSGDTDTQYF. The CDR3 bases are TGCAGCGGAAGGACTAGCGGGGACACAGATACGCAGTATTTT.

V is TRBV20-1 and J is TRBJ1-2; D ambiguous. Between the trimmed V and J ends, which lost 7 bases and 4 bases, there was a span of 16 bases. Germline V gene data show CDR1 as DFQATT and CDR2 as SNEGSKA (reference sequence). This CDR3 contains 13 residues. CDR3 amino acids: CSEYRGRTYGYTF. The CDR3, as DNA: TGCAGTGAATACCGAGGACGGACCTATGGCTACACCTTC.

This clonotype came up a few times. The chain links TRBV14 to TRBJ2-7; TRBD2 aligns across 10 bases. Unmatched junction bases numbered 6, after V lost 1 base and J lost 3 bases. This CDR3 region has 16 residues. Per germline, CDR1 SGHDN and CDR2 FVKESK. CDR3 region: CASSQGFLAGDYEQYF. CDR3 sequence (DNA): TGTGCCAGCAGCCAAGGATTTCTAGCGGGAGACTACGAGCAGTACTTC.

This clonotype came up a few times. The chain uses TRBV19 and TRBJ2-1; D possibly matches TRBD1 or TRBD2 (7 bases each). V lost 7 bases to trimming and J lost 7 bases, with 14 bases between them. Germline V gene sequence: CDR1 LNHDA, CDR2 SQIVND (reference sequence). This CDR3 region has 13 residues. CDR3 nucleotides: TGTGCCAGTAATACCCAGGGGGGGAATGAGCAGTTCTTC. It translates to CASNTQGGNEQFF.

This clonotype was picked up a small number of times. V usage is TRBV20-1 and J usage is TRBJ2-1; 7 nucleotides agree with TRBD2. The CDR3 contains 14 residues. The V and J ends lost 6 bases and 1 base, in that order; junction bases with no gene match: 6. The germline CDR1 and CDR2 sequences are DFQATT and SNEGSKA (reference sequence). The CDR3 spells CSAPGRGSYNEQFF. CDR3 in DNA: TGCAGTGCCCCGGGGAGGGGTTCCTACAATGAGCAGTTCTTC.

Only a few counts were recorded for this clonotype. J is TRBJ2-7 and V is TRBV3-1; D unresolved. From germline, CDR1 is LGHDT and CDR2 YNNKEL (reference sequence). The ends were cut back, 5 bases at V and 3 bases at J, with 11 bases in the middle. This CDR3 spans 13 amino acids. The CDR3 region has the DNA TGTGCCAGCAGCTACCAGACACTCTACGAGCAGTACTTC. Translation: CASSYQTLYEQYF.

This clonotype has only a few counts. This chain joins TRBV19 and TRBJ2-1; the D gene is possibly TRBD2 (6 bases). V lost 3 bases, J lost 2 bases, and 8 bases lay in between. Germline V gives CDR1 LNHDA, CDR2 SQIVND (reference sequence). The CDR3 contains 14 residues. CDR3: CASSMGTPYNEQFF. The CDR3 DNA follows: TGTGCCAGTAGTATGGGGACTCCCTACAATGAGCAGTTCTTC.